The TCR beta chain described here comes from a study of T cells in Graves' hyperthyroidism and ophthalmopathy. This clonotype was observed many times. What it binds is not known. Germline CDR1 is MDHEN and CDR2 is SYDVKM. V dropped 8 bases and J dropped 2; count of bases not matched to a gene: 8. The CDR3 consists of 17 residues. From RNA transcripts, TCR beta CDR3 regions were amplified. Carried out on the TCR CDR3, a first-round RT-PCR used the HTBI primer set. TCRdb recomputed calls from the multiplex PCR reads with MiXCR, one row per CDR3 protein. The sample has fewer than 450,000 distinct CDR3 sequences, about 18% seen once; the top ten hold 30% to 35%. Regarding the study as a whole: Ophthalmopathy onset followed model prediction by a median approximately seven months.

Diagnoses rested on clinical symptoms, serum thyroxine and TRAb, thyroid ultrasound and orbital computed tomography. The blood specimen was taken at initial hyperthyroidism diagnosis, before any ophthalmopathy symptoms. This sequence originates from a woman aged 25 to 39 with Graves' hyperthyroidism that later progressed to Graves' ophthalmopathy. Sequencing was carried out using blood. This chain connects TRBV28 to TRBJ2-6; 11 nucleotides agree with TRBD2. Written as DNA, the CDR3 is TGTGCCAGCGTAACCGGGACTAGCGGTACTGGGGCCAACGTCCTGACTTTC. Amino acids: CASVTGTSGTGANVLTF.